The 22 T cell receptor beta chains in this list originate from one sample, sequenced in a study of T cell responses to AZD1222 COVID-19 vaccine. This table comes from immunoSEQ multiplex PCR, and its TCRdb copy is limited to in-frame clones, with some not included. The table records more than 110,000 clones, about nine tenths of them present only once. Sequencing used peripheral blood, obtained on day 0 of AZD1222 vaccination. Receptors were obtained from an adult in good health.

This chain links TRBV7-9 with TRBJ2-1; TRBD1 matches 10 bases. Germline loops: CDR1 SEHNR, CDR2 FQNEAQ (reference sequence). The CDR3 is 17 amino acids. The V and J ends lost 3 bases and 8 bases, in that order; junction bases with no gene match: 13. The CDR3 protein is CASSFGPGTGDFYEQFF. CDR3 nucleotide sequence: TGTGCCAGCAGCTTCGGACCCGGGACAGGGGACTTCTATGAGCAGTTCTTC.

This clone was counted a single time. Written as DNA, the CDR3 is TGTGCCAGCAGCCCGACCTTGACAGGGTTCTCCTACGAGCAGTACTTC. It codes for CASSPTLTGFSYEQYF. The chain employs TRBV28 and TRBJ2-7; 7 bases map to TRBD1. V shed 6 bases, J shed 0 bases, and the junction held 11 bases outside the gene matches. The germline gives CDR1 MDHEN, CDR2 SYDVKM. The CDR3 spans 16 residues.

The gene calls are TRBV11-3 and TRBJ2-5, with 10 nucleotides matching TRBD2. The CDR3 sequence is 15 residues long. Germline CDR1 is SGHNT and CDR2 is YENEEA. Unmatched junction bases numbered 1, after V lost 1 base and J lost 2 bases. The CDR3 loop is CASSLGTSGQETQYF. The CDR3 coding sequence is TGTGCCAGCAGCTTAGGGACTAGCGGACAAGAGACCCAGTACTTC.

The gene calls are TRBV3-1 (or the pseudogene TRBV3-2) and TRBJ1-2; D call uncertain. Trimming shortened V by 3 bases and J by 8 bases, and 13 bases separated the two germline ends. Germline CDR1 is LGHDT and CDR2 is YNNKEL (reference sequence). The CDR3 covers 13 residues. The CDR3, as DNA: TGTGCCAGCAGCCACGGCCTCTCCTGGGGCTACACCTTC. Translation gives CASSHGLSWGYTF.

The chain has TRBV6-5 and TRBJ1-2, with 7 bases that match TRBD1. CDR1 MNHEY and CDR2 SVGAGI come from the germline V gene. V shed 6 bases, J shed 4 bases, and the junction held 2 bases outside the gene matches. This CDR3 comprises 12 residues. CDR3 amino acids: CASSDRAYGYTF. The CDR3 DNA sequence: TGTGCCAGCAGCGACAGGGCCTATGGCTACACCTTC.

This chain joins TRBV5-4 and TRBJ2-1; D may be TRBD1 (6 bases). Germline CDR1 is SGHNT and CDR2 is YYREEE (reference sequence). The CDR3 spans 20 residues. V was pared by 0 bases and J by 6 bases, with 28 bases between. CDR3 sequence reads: CASSLGLGALKAPRPNEQFF. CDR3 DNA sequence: TGTGCCAGCAGCTTGGGCCTGGGGGCGCTGAAAGCCCCAAGGCCCAATGAGCAGTTCTTC.

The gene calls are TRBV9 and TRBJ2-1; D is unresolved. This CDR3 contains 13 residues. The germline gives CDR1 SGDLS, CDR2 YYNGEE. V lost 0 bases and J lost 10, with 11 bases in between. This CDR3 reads CASSVDVLQEQFF. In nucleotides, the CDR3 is TGTGCCAGCAGCGTAGATGTACTCCAGGAGCAGTTCTTC.

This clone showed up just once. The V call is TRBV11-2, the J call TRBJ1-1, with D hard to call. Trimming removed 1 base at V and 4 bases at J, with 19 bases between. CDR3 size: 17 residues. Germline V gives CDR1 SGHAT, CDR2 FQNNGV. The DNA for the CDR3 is TGTGCCAGCAGCTTAGCTAGCATGGGAGGAATAGGCACTGAAGCTTTCTTT. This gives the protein CASSLASMGGIGTEAFF.

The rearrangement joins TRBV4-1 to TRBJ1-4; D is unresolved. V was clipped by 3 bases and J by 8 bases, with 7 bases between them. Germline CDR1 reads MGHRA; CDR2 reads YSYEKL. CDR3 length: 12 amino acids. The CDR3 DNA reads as TGCGCCAGCAGCCAGGGGAGCGAAAAACTGTTTTTT. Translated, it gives CASSQGSEKLFF.

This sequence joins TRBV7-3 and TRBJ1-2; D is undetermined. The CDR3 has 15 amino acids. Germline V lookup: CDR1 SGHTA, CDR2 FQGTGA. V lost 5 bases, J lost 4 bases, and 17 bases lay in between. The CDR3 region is CASSPEGGRSYGYTF. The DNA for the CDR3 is TGTGCCAGCAGCCCCGAGGGAGGACGGAGCTATGGCTACACCTTC.

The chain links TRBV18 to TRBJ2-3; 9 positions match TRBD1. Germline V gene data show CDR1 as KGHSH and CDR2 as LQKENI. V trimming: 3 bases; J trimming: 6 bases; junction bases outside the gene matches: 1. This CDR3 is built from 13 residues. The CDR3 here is CASSPGQGDTQYF. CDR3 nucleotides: TGTGCCAGCTCACCTGGACAGGGGGATACGCAGTATTTT.

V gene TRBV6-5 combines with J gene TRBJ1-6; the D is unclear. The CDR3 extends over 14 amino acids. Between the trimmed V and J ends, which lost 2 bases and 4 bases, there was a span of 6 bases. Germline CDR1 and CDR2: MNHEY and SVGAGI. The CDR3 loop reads CASSYRQYNSPLHF. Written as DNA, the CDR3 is TGTGCCAGCAGTTACAGGCAGTATAATTCACCCCTCCACTTT.

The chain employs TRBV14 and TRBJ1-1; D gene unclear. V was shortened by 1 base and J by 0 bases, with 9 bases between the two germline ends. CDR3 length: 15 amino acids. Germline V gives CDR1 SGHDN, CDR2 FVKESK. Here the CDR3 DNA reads TGTGCCAGCAGCCAAGGGAGACGAATGAACACTGAAGCTTTCTTT. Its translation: CASSQGRRMNTEAFF.

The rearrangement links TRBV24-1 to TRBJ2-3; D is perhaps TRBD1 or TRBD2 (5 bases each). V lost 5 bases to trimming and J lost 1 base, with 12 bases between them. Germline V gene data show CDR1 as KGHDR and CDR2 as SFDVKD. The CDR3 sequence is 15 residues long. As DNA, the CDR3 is TGTGCCACCAGTGCTCCCGTGGGGGGCACAGATACGCAGTATTTT. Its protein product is CATSAPVGGTDTQYF.

CDR3 amino acids: CASSRDGVPTEAFF. In DNA, the CDR3 is TGTGCCAGCAGCCGAGATGGGGTCCCCACTGAAGCTTTCTTT. The rearrangement joins TRBV6-5 to TRBJ1-1; D not resolved. Trimming took off 6 bases at V and 4 bases at J, with 15 bases between the two ends. The germline V gene has CDR1 MNHEY and CDR2 SVGAGI. This CDR3 has 14 amino acids.

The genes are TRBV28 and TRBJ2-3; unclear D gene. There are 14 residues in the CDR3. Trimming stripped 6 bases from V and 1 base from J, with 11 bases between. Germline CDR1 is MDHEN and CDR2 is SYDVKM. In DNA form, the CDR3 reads TGTGCCAGCAGCAGGATAGTCGGCACAGATACGCAGTATTTT. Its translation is CASSRIVGTDTQYF.

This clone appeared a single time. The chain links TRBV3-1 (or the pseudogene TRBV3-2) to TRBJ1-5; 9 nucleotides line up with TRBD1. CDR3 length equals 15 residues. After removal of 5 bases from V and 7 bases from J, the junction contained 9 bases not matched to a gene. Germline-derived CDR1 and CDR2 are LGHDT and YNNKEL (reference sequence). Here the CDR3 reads CASSYLQGAEQPQHF. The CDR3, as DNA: TGTGCCAGCAGCTACCTACAGGGGGCGGAACAGCCCCAGCATTTT.

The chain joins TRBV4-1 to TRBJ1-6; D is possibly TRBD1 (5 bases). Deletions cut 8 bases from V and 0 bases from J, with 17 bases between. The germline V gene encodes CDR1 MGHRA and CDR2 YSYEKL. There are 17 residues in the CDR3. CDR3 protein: CASCRVGGSSYNSPLHF. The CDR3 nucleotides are TGCGCCAGCTGCCGAGTGGGGGGTAGCTCCTATAATTCACCCCTCCACTTT.

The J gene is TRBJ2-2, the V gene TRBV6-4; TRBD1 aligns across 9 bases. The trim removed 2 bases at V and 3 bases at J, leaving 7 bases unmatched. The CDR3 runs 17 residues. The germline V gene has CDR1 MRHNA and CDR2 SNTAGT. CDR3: CASSDPGQGSDTGELFF. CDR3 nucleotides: TGTGCCAGCAGTGACCCGGGACAGGGATCCGACACCGGGGAGCTGTTTTTT.

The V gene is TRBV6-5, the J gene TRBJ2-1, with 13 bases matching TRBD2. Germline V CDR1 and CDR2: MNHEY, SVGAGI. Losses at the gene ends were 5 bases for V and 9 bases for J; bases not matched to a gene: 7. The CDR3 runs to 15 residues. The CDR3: CASSLLAGGPGEQFF. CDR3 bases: TGTGCCAGCAGTCTACTAGCGGGGGGGCCGGGTGAGCAGTTCTTC.

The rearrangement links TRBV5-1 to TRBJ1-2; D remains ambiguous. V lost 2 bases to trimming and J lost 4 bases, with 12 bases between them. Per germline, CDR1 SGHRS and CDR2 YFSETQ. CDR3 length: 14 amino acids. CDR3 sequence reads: CASSLSPSLYGYTF. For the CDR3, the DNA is TGCGCCAGCAGCTTATCACCCTCGCTCTATGGCTACACCTTC.

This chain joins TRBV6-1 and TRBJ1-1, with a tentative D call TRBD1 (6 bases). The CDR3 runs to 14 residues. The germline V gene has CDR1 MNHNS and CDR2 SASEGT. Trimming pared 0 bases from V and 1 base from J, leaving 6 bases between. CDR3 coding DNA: TGTGCCAGCAGTGAAGCCAGGGGGAACACTGAAGCTTTCTTT. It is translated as CASSEARGNTEAFF.